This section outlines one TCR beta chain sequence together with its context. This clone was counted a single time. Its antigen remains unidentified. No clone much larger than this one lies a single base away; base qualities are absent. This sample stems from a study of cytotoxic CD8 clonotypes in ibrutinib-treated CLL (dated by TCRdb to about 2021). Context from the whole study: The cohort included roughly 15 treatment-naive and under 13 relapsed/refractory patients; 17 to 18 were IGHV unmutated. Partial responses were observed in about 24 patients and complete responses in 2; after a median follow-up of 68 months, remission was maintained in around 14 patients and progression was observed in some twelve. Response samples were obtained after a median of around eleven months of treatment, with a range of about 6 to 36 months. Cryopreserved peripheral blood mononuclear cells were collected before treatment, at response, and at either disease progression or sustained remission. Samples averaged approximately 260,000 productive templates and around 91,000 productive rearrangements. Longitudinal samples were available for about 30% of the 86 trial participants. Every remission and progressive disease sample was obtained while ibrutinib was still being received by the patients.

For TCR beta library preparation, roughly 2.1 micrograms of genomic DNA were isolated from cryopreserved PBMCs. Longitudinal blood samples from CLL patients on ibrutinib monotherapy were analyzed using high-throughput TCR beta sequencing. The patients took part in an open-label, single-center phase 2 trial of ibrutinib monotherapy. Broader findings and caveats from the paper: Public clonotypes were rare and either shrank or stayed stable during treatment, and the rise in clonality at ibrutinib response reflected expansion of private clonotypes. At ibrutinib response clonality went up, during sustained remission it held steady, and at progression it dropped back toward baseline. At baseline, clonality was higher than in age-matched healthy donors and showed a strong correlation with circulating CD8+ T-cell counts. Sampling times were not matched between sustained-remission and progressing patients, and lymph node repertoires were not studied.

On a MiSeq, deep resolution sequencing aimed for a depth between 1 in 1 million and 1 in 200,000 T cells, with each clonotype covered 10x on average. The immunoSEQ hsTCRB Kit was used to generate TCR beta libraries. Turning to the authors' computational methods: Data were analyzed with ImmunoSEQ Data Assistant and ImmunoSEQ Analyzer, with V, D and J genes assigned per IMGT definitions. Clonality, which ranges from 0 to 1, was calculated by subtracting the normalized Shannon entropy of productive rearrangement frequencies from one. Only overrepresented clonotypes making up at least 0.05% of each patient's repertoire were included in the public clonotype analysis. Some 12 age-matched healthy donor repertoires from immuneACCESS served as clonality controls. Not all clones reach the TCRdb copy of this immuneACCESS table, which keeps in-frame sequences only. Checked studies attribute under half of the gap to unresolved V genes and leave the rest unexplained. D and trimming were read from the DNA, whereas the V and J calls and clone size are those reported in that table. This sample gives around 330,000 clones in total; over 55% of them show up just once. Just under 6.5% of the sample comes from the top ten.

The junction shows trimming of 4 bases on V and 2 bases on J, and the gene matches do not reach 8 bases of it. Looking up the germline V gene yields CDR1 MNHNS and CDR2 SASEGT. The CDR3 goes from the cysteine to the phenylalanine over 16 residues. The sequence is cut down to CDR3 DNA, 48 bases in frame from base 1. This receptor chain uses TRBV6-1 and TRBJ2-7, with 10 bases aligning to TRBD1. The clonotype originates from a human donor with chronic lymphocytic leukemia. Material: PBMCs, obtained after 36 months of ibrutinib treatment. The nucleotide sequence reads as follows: TGTGCCAGCAGTGGATTCGGGACAGGGGAACCCTACGAGCAGTACTTC. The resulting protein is CASSGFGTGEPYEQYF.